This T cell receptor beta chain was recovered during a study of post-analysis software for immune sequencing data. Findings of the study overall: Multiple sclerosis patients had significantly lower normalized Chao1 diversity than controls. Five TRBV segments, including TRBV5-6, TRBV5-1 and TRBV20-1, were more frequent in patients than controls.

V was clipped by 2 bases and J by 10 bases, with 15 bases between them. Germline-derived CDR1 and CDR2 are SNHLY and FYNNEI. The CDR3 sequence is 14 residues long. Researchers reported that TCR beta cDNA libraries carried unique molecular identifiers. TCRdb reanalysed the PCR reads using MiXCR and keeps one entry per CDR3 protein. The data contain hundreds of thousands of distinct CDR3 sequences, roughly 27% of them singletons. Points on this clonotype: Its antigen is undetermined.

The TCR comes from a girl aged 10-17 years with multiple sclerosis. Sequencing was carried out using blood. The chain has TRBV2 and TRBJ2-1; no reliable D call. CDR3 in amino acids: CASSEWKGLGEQFF. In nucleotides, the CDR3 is TGTGCCAGCAGTGAATGGAAGGGTTTGGGCGAGCAGTTCTTC. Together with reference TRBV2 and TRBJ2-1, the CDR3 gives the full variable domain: EPEVTQTPSHQVTQMGQEVILRCVPISNHLYFYWYRQILGQKVEFLVSFYNNEISEKSEIFDDQFSVERPDGSNFTLKIRSTKLEDSAMYFCASSEWKGLGEQFFGPGTRLTVL.